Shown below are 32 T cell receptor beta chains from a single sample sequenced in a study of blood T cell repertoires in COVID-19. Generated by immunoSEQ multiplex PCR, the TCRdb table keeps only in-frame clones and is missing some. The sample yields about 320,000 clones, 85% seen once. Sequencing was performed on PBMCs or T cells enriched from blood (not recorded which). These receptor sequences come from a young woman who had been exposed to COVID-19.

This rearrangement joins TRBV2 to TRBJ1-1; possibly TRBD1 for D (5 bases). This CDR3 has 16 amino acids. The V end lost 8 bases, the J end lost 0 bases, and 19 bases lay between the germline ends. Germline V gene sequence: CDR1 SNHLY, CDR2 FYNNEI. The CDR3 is CASLGSAGGLNTEAFF. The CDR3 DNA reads TGTGCCAGCCTGGGCAGTGCGGGGGGATTGAACACTGAAGCTTTCTTT.

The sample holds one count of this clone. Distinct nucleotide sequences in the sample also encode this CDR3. CDR3 loop: CASSRTGNTEAFF. The CDR3 DNA sequence: TGTGCCAGCAGCCGCACAGGGAACACTGAAGCTTTCTTT. The chain employs TRBV7-8 and TRBJ1-1; D possibly corresponds to TRBD1 (5 bases). CDR3 length equals 13 residues. V was clipped by 5 bases and J by 1 base, with 8 bases between them. CDR1 and CDR2 from the germline V gene are SGHVS and FQNEAQ.

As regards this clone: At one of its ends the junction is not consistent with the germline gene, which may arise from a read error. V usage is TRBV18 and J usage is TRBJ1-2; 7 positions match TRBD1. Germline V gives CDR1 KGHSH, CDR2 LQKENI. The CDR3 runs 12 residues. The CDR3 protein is CAGTADNYGYTF. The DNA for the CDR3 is TGCGCCGGGACAGCTGATAACTATGGCTACACCTTC. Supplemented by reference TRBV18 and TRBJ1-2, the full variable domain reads NAGVMQNPRHLVRRRGQEARLRCSPMKGHSHVYWYRQLPEEGLKFMVYLQKENIIDESGMPKERFSAEFPKEGPSILRIQQVVRGDSAAYFCAGTADNYGYTFGSGTRLTVV.

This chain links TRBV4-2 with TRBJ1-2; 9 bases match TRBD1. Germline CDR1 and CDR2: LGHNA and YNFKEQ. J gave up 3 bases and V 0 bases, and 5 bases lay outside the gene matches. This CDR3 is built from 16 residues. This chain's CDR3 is CASSQDGRTGDYGYTF. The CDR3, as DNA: TGTGCCAGCAGCCAAGATGGACGGACAGGGGACTATGGCTACACCTTC.

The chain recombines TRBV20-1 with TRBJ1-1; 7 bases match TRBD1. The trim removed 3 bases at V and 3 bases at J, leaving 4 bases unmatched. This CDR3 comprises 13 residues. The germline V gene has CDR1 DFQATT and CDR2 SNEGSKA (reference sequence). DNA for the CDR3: TGCAGTGCTAGTAGACAGGGTGACACTGAAGCTTTCTTT. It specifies CSASRQGDTEAFF.

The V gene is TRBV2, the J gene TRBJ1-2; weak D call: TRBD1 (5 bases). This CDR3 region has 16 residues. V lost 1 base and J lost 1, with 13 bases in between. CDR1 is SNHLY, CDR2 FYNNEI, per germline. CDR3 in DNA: TGTGCCAGCAGTGAAGTCTCGGCCAGGGATAACTATGGCTACACCTTC. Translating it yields CASSEVSARDNYGYTF. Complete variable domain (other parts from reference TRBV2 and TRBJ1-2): EPEVTQTPSHQVTQMGQEVILRCVPISNHLYFYWYRQILGQKVEFLVSFYNNEISEKSEIFDDQFSVERPDGSNFTLKIRSTKLEDSAMYFCASSEVSARDNYGYTFGSGTRLTVV.

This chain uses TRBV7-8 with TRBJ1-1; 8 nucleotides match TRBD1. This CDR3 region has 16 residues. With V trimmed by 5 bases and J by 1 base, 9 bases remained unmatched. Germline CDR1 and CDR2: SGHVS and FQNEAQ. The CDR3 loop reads CASSPQFRGQNTEAFF. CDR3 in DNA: TGTGCCAGCAGCCCTCAATTCAGGGGGCAGAACACTGAAGCTTTCTTT.

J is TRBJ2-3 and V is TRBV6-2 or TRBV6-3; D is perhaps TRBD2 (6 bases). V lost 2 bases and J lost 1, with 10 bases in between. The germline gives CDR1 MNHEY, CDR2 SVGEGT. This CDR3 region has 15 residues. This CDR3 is CASSYVGRRTDTQYF. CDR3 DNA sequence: TGTGCCAGCAGTTACGTCGGGAGACGCACAGATACGCAGTATTTT.

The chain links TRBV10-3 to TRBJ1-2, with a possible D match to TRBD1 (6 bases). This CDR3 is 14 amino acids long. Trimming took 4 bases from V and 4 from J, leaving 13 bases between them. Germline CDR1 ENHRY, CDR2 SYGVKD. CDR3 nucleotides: TGTGCCATCAGTGCCACAGGGTGGAGCTATGGCTACACCTTC. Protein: CAISATGWSYGYTF.

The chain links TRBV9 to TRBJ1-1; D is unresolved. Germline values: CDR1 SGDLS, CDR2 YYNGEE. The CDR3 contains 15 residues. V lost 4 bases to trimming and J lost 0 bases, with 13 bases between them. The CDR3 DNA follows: TGTGCCAGCAGCCTGGAGGGCCTTATGAACACTGAAGCTTTCTTT. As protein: CASSLEGLMNTEAFF.

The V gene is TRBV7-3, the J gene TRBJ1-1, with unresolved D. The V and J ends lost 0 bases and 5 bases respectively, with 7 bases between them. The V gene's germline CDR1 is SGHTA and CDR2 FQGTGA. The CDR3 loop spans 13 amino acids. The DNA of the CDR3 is TGTGCCAGCAGCTTAACACAGCTAACTGAAGCTTTCTTT. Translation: CASSLTQLTEAFF.

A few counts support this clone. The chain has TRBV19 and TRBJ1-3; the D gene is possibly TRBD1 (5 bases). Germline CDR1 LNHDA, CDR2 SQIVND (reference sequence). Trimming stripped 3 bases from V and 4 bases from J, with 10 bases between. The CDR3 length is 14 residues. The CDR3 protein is CASSIWGTGNTIYF. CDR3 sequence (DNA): TGTGCCAGTAGTATTTGGGGCACCGGAAACACCATATATTTT.

The CDR3, as DNA: TGTGCCACCAGTGATTCTTTGAACACTGAAGCTTTCTTT. Translation gives CATSDSLNTEAFF. The chain carries TRBV24-1 and TRBJ1-1, with no clear D. Trimming removed 2 bases at V and 0 bases at J, with 3 bases between. Germline V gene data show CDR1 as KGHDR and CDR2 as SFDVKD. The CDR3 is made up of 13 amino acids.

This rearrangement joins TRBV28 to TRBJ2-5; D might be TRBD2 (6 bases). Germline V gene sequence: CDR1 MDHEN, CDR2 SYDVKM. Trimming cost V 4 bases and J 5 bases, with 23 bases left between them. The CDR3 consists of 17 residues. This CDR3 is CASSSPIFVGGGETQYF. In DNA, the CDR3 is TGTGCCAGCAGTTCTCCCATTTTTGTGGGAGGAGGGGAGACCCAGTACTTC.

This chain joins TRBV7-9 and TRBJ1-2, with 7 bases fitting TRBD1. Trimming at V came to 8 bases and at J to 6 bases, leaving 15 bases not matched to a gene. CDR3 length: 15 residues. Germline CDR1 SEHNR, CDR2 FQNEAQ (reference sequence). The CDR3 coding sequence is TGTGCCAGCGAAGCTTCCGGGACAGTCCGCGATGGCTACACCTTC. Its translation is CASEASGTVRDGYTF.

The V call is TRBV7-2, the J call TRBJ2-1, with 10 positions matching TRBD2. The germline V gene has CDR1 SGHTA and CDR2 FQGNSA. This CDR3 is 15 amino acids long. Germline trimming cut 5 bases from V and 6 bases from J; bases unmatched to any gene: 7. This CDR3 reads CASSPASGGSNEQFF. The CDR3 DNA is TGTGCCAGCAGCCCCGCTAGCGGGGGTTCCAATGAGCAGTTCTTC.

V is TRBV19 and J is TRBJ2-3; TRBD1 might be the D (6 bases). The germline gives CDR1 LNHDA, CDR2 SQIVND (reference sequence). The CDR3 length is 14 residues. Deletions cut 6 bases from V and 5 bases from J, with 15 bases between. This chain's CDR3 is CASRKGEFGDTQYF. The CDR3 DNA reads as TGTGCCAGTAGAAAGGGGGAATTCGGAGATACGCAGTATTTT.

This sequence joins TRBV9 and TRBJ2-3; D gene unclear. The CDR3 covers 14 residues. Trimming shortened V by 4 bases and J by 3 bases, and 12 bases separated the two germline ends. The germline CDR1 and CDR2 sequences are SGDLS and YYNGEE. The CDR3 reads CASSFRPETDTQYF. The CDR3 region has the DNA TGTGCCAGCAGCTTCCGCCCGGAGACAGATACGCAGTATTTT.

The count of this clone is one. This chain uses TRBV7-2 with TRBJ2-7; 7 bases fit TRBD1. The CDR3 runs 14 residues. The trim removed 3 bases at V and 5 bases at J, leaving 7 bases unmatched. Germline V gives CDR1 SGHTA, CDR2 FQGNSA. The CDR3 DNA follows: TGTGCCAGCAGCTTTAGACAGGGCCTGGACGAGCAGTACTTC. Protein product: CASSFRQGLDEQYF.

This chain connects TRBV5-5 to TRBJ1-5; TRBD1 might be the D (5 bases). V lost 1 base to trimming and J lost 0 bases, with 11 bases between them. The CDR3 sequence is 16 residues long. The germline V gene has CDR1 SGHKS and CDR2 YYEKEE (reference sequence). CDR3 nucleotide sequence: TGTGCCAGCAGCTTGAGTTCGGGGGTTAGCAATCAGCCCCAGCATTTT. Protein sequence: CASSLSSGVSNQPQHF.

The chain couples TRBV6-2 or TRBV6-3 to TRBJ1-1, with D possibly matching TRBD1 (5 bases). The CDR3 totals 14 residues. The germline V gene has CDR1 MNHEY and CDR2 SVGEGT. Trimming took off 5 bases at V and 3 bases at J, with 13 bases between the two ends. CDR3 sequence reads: CASSQLWGDTEAFF. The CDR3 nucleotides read TGTGCCAGCAGTCAACTTTGGGGGGACACTGAAGCTTTCTTT.

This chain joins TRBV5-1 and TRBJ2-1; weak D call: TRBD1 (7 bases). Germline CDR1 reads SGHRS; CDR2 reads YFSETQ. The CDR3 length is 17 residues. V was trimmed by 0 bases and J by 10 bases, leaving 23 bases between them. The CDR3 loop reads CASSLAGGAGGFGEQFF. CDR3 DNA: TGCGCCAGCAGCTTGGCCGGAGGGGCAGGGGGTTTTGGGGAGCAGTTCTTC.

The DNA for the CDR3 is TGTGCCAGCAGATTAAGCCAGGGGGCGCCGAATCAGCCCCAGCATTTT. This codes for CASRLSQGAPNQPQHF. V usage is TRBV2 and J usage is TRBJ1-5, with 8 positions matching TRBD1. The junction had 11 bases not matched to a gene; V was cut back by 6 bases and J by 4 bases. The germline V gene has CDR1 SNHLY and CDR2 FYNNEI. CDR3 length equals 16 residues.

As DNA, the CDR3 is TGTGCCAGCAGCTCCCGGGACAGGGGCCAGCTCAACTATGGCTACACCTTC. Translated: CASSSRDRGQLNYGYTF. The chain is built from TRBV7-9 and TRBJ1-2; the match to TRBD1 covers 10 bases. The CDR3 loop spans 17 amino acids. Unmatched junction bases numbered 10, after V lost 4 bases and J lost 2 bases. In germline, CDR1 is SEHNR, CDR2 FQNEAQ (reference sequence).

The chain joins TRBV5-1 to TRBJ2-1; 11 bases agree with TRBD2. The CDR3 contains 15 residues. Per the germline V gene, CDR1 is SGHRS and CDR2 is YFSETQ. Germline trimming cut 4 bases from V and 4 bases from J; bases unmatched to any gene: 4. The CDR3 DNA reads TGCGCCAGCAGCCCTACTAGCGGGAGTTACAATGAGCAGTTCTTC. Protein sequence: CASSPTSGSYNEQFF.

The CDR3 loop reads CASSFPPDRSYGYTF. The CDR3 nucleotides read TGTGCCAGCAGTTTCCCACCGGACAGGAGCTATGGCTACACCTTC. This chain connects TRBV6-2 or TRBV6-3 to TRBJ1-2, with TRBD1 matching over 7 bases. V was pared by 4 bases and J by 4 bases, with 9 bases of the junction left unmatched. This CDR3 is built from 15 residues. Germline CDR1 and CDR2: MNHEY and SVGEGT.

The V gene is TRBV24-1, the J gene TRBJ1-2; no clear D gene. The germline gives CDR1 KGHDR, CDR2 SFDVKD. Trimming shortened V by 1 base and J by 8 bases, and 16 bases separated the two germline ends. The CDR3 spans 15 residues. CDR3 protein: CATSDFQKQSEGYTF. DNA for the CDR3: TGTGCCACCAGTGATTTCCAAAAGCAGTCGGAGGGCTACACCTTC.

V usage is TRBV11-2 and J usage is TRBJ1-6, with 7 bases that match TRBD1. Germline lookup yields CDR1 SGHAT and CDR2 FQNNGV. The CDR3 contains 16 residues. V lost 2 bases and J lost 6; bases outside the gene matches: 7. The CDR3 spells CASSLRDSNSNSPLHF. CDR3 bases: TGTGCCAGCAGCTTAAGGGACAGTAACAGTAATTCACCCCTCCACTTT.

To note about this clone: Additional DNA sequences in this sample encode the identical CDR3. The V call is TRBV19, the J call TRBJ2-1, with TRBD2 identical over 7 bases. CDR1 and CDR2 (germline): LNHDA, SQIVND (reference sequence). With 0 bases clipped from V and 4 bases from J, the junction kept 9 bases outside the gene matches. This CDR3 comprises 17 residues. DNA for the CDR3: TGTGCCAGTAGTATAGATCTCGCTAGCGGAAGTTACAATGAGCAGTTCTTC. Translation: CASSIDLASGSYNEQFF.

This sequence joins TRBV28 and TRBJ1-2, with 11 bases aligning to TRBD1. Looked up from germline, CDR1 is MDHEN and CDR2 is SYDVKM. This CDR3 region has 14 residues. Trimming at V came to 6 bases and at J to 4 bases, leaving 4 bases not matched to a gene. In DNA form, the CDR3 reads TGTGCCAGCAGCCCCGGGACAGGGGGCTATGGCTACACCTTC. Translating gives CASSPGTGGYGYTF.

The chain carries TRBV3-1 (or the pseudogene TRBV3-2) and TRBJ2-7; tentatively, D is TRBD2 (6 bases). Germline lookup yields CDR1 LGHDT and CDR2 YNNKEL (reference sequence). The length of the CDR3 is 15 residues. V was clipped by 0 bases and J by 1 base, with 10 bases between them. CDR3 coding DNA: TGTGCCAGCAGCCAAGACGGGAGTCGATCCTACGAGCAGTACTTC. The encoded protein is CASSQDGSRSYEQYF.

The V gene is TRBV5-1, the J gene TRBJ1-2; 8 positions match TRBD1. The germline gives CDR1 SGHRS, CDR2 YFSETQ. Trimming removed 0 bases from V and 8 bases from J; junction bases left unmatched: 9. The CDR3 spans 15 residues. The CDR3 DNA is TGCGCCAGCAGCTTGGAAATAGGACAGGGAGGAGGCTACACCTTC. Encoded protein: CASSLEIGQGGGYTF.